What follows is one T cell receptor beta chain and its context. This sample is drawn from a study of blood T cell repertoires in COVID-19. V was shortened by 1 base and J by 7 bases, with 13 bases between the two germline ends. Germline V gives CDR1 GTSNPN, CDR2 SVGIG (reference sequence). The CDR3 has 13 residues. Some clones are missing from TCRdb's copy, which holds only in-frame ones; the method was immunoSEQ multiplex PCR. Of around 300,000 clones listed, nearly 90% are singletons. The specimen sequenced was peripheral blood. V usage is TRBV30 and J usage is TRBJ1-2, with D perhaps TRBD1 (6 bases). The TCR was taken from a woman aged 40 to 50 with COVID-19, enrolled during active disease. CDR3 DNA: TGTGCCTGGAGTGCCGGGGGGCCGGGTGGCTACACCTTC. It is translated as CAWSAGGPGGYTF.